This TCR beta chain was identified in a study of chemoradiotherapy in HPV16-positive cancers. As regards this clone: Its matching antigen is unknown.

Findings and limits, study-wide: Better recurrence-free survival went with HPV-responsive T-cell expansion in HPV16-positive patients.

Repeated repertoire sampling spanned the course of chemoradiotherapy. Repertoires were generated with immunoSEQ multiplex PCR, while TCRdb's copy carries only in-frame clones and drops some. Here the sample spans 11,000 or so clones, more than 75% being singletons. Per the germline V gene, CDR1 is LNHDA and CDR2 is SQIVND (reference sequence). The CDR3 is 13 amino acids. V gave up 3 bases and J gave up 7 bases, with 9 bases separating them. Sampling was carried out from a patient who underwent chemoradiotherapy. This clonotype was obtained from a human donor with HPV-associated anogenital cancer. The chain links TRBV19 to TRBJ2-2; no clear D. CDR3 residues: CASSISRYGELFF. In DNA form, the CDR3 reads TGTGCCAGTAGTATCTCCCGGTACGGGGAGCTGTTTTTT. The whole variable domain, remainder taken from reference TRBV19 and TRBJ2-2, is DGGITQSPKYLFRKEGQNVTLSCEQNLNHDAMYWYRQDPGQGLRLIYYSQIVNDFQKGDIAEGYSVSREKKESFPLTVTSAQKNPTAFYLCASSISRYGELFFGEGSRLTVL.